A selection of T cell receptor beta chains follows, all from one sample in a study of cytomegalovirus exposure and HLA in healthy donors. Clones were read by immunoSEQ multiplex PCR, and TCRdb kept only the in-frame ones, dropping some. The profile shows about 140,000 clones, roughly 80% of them singletons. The sequencing input was PBMCs. The receptors shown here come from a female donor in good health and CMV-seronegative. Both conserved end residues are part of each CDR3. A D gene is named only where the DNA matches it firmly. Not every row has a clone size; where given, it reads once, few, many or a size class.

cdr3_nt: TGTGCAAGTCGCTTTTTGGCGACAGGGTCAGAAAATGAAAAACTGTTTTTT
cdr3_aa: CASRFLATGSENEKLFF
j_call: TRBJ1-4
d_call: NA
clone_size: NA
v_call: TRBV12-2

cdr3_nt: TGTGCCAGCAGCTTAGAAAGGGGATTGAACACTGAAGCTTTCTTT
cdr3_aa: CASSLERGLNTEAFF
j_call: TRBJ1-1
d_call: NA
clone_size: NA
v_call: TRBV7-9

cdr3_nt: TGTGCCAGTAGTTCCCTAGCGGAATACCAAGAGACCCAGTACTTC
cdr3_aa: CASSSLAEYQETQYF
j_call: TRBJ2-5
d_call: TRBD2
clone_size: few
v_call: TRBV19

cdr3_nt: TGCGCCAGCAGCCTCCGGGGGGGCTCATCTTACAATGAGCAGTTCTTC
cdr3_aa: CASSLRGGSSYNEQFF
j_call: TRBJ2-1
d_call: TRBD2
clone_size: NA
v_call: TRBV5-1

cdr3_nt: TGTGCCAGTTCTAGACAGGGGGCCCTGAGAGGTGAAAAACTGTTTTTT
cdr3_aa: CASSRQGALRGEKLFF
j_call: TRBJ1-4
d_call: TRBD1
clone_size: few
v_call: TRBV2

cdr3_nt: TGTGCCAGCAGCCAAGAATTAGTGACTAGCGGGAGCTCCTACGAGCAGTACTTC
cdr3_aa: CASSQELVTSGSSYEQYF
j_call: TRBJ2-7
d_call: TRBD2
clone_size: NA
v_call: TRBV4-2

cdr3_nt: TGCAGCGTTGAAAGGAAGGGGGACACTGAAGCTTTCTTT
cdr3_aa: CSVERKGDTEAFF
j_call: TRBJ1-1
d_call: NA
clone_size: NA
v_call: TRBV29-1

cdr3_nt: TGTGCCAGCAGTGACCTGGGCTATCAGTTTGAGCAGTTCTTC
cdr3_aa: CASSDLGYQFEQFF
j_call: TRBJ2-1
d_call: NA
clone_size: NA
v_call: TRBV6-5

cdr3_nt: TGCAGCGTGTTTACTAGCGGGAGTTACACCGGGGAGCTGTTTTTT
cdr3_aa: CSVFTSGSYTGELFF
j_call: TRBJ2-2
d_call: TRBD2
clone_size: once
v_call: TRBV29-1

cdr3_nt: TGCGCCAGCAGTCAATCGAAGCCTTATCAGCCCCAGCATTTT
cdr3_aa: CASSQSKPYQPQHF
j_call: TRBJ1-5
d_call: NA
clone_size: NA
v_call: TRBV23-1

cdr3_nt: TGCGCCAGCAGACCCGGGACAGGACCATCCTACGAGCAGTACTTC
cdr3_aa: CASRPGTGPSYEQYF
j_call: TRBJ2-7
d_call: TRBD1
clone_size: NA
v_call: TRBV5-1

cdr3_nt: TGTGCCAGCAGCCAGGGACAGTTGAACACTGAAGCTTTCTTT
cdr3_aa: CASSQGQLNTEAFF
j_call: TRBJ1-1
d_call: TRBD1
clone_size: once
v_call: TRBV11-2

cdr3_nt: TGCGCCAGCAGCCAAGCTCAAAGGAGCGGGAACTACAATGAGCAGTTCTTC
cdr3_aa: CASSQAQRSGNYNEQFF
j_call: TRBJ2-1
d_call: TRBD2
clone_size: NA
v_call: TRBV4-1